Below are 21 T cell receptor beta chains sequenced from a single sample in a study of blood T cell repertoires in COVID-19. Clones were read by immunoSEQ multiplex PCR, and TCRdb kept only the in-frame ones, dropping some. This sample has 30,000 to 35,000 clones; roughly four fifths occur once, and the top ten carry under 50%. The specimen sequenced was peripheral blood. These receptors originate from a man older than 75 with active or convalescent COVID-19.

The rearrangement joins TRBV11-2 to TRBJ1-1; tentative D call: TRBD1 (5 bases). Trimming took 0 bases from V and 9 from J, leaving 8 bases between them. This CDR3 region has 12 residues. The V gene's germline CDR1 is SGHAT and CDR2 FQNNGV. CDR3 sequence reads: CASSLDRVKAFF. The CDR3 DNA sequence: TGTGCCAGCAGCTTAGACAGGGTTAAAGCTTTCTTT.

CDR3: CASSQVSGGARREQYF. The CDR3 DNA is TGTGCCAGCAGCCAAGTTTCCGGAGGGGCGCGTCGCGAGCAGTACTTC. V usage is TRBV4-2 and J usage is TRBJ2-7; D possibly corresponds to TRBD2 (6 bases). The CDR3 is 16 residues long. Germline CDR1 is LGHNA and CDR2 is YNFKEQ. V was cut by 1 base and J by 6 bases, with 19 bases left in between.

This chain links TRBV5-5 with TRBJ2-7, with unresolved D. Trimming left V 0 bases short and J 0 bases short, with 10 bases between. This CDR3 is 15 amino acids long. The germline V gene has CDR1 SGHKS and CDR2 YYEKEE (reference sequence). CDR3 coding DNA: TGTGCCAGCAGCTTGGCCGCGATAATCTCCTACGAGCAGTACTTC. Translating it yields CASSLAAIISYEQYF.

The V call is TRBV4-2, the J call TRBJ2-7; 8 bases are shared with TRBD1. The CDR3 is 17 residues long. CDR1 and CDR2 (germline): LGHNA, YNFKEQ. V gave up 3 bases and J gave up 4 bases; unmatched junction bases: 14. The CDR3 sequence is CASSHPPPGQEPYEQYF. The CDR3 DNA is TGTGCCAGCAGCCACCCTCCCCCGGGACAGGAGCCGTACGAGCAGTACTTC.

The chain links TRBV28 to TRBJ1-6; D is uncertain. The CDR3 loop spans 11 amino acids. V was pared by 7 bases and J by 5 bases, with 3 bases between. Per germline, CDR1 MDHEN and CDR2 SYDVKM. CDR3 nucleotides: TGTGCCAGCACCAATAATTCACCCCTCCACTTT. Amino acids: CASTNNSPLHF.

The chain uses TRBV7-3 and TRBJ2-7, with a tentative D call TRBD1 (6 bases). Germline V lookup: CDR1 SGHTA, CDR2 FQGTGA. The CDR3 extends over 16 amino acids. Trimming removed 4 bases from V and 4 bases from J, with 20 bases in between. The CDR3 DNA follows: TGTGCCAGCAGCTCCCTCCCGGACAGAATATCTTACGAGCAGTACTTC. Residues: CASSSLPDRISYEQYF.

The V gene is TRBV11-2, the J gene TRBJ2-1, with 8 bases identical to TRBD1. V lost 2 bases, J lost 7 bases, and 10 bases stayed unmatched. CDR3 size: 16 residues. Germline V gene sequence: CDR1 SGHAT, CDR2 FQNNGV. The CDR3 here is CASSLTSTGVWNEQFF. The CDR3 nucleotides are TGTGCCAGCAGCTTAACATCGACAGGGGTCTGGAATGAGCAGTTCTTC.

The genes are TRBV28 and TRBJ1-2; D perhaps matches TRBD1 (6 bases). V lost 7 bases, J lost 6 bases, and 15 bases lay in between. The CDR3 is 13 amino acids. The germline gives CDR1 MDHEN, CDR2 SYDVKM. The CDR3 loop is CASNQGRWDGYTF. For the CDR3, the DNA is TGTGCCAGCAATCAGGGGCGGTGGGATGGCTACACCTTC.

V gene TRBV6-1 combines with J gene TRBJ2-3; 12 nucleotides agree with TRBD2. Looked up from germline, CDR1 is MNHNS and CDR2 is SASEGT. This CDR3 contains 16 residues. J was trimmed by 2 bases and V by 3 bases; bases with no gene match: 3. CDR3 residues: CASSDGLAGHTDTQYF. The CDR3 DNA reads TGTGCCAGCAGTGACGGACTAGCGGGGCACACAGATACGCAGTATTTT.

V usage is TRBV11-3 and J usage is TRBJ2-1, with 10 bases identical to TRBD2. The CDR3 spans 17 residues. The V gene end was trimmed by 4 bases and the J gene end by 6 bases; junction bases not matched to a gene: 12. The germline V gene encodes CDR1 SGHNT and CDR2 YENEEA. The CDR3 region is CASSSNKASGRSNEQFF. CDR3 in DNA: TGTGCCAGCAGCTCCAATAAGGCTAGCGGGAGATCCAATGAGCAGTTCTTC.

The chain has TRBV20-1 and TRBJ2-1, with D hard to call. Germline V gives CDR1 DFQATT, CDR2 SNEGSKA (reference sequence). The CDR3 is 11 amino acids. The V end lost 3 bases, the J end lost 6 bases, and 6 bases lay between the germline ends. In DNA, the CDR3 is TGCAGTGCTAGTCCCGTCAATGAGCAGTTCTTC. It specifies CSASPVNEQFF.

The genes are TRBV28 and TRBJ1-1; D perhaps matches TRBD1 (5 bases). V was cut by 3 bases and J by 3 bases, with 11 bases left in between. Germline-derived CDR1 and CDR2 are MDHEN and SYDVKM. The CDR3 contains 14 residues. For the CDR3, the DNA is TGTGCCAGCAGTTTGCTTTTAGGGGACACTGAAGCTTTCTTT. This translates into CASSLLLGDTEAFF.

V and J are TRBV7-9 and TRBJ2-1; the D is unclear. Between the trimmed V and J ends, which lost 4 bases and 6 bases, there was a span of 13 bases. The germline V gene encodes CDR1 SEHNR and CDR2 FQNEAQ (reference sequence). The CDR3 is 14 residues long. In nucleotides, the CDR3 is TGTGCCAGCAGCTGGGCCGATCTTAGCAATGAGCAGTTCTTC. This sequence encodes CASSWADLSNEQFF.

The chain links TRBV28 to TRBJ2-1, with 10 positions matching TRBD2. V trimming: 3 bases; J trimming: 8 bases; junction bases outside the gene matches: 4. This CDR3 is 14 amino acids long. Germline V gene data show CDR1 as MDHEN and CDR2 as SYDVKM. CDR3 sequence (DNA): TGTGCCAGCAGTTTTGGGCTAGCGGGAGATGAGCAGTTCTTC. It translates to CASSFGLAGDEQFF.

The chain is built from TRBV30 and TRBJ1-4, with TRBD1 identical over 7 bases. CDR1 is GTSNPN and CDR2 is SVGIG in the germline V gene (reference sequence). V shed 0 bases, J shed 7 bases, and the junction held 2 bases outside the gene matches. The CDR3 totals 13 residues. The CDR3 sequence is CAWSVQGGEKLFF. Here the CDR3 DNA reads TGTGCCTGGAGTGTTCAGGGGGGTGAAAAACTGTTTTTT.

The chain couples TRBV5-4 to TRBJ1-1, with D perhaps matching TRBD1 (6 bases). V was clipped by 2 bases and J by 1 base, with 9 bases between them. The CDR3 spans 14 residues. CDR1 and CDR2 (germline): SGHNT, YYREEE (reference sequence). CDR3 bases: TGTGCCAGCAGCTTATCAGGGGCGAACACTGAAGCTTTCTTT. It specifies CASSLSGANTEAFF.

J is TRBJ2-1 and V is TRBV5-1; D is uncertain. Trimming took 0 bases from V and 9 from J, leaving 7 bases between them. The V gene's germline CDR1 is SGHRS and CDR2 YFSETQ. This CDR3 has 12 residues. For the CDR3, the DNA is TGCGCCAGCAGCTTGGTGGCAGGTGAGCAGTTCTTC. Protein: CASSLVAGEQFF.

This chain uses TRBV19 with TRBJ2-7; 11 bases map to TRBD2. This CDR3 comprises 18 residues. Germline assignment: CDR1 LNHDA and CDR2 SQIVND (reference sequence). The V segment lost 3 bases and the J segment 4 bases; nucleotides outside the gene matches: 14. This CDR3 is CASSMQTSGTSTGYEQYF. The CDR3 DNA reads TGTGCCAGTAGTATGCAGACTAGCGGGACCAGCACAGGGTACGAGCAGTACTTC.

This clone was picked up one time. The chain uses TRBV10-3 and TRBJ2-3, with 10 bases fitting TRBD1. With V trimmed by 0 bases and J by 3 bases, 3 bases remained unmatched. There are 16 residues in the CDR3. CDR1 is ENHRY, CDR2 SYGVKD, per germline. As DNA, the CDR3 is TGTGCCATCAGTGAGTCCCCGGGACAGGGGACAGATACGCAGTATTTT. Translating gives CAISESPGQGTDTQYF.

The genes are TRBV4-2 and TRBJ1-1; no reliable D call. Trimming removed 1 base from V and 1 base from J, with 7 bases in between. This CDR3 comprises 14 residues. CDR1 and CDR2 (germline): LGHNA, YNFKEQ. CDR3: CASSQGGENTEAFF. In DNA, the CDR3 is TGTGCCAGCAGCCAAGGAGGAGAGAACACTGAAGCTTTCTTT.

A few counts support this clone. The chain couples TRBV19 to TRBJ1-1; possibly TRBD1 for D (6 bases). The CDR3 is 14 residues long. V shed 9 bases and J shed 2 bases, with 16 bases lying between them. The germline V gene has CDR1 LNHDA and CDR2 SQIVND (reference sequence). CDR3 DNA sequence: TGTGCCAGCCTAGATCGGACAGAAAACACTGAAGCTTTCTTT. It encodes CASLDRTENTEAFF.